This TCR beta chain was obtained from a study of T-cell reconstitution after alpha-beta-depleted transplantation in children. Study findings and constraints: High day-60 TCRbeta diversity in some patients came from surviving recipient T cells and thymic progenitors. Diversity and T-cell counts at one year after transplant derived mostly from new T cells.

The V end was cut by 10 bases, the J end by 0 bases, with 15 bases between. CDR1 and CDR2 (germline): LNHDA, SQIVND (reference sequence). The length of the CDR3 is 14 residues. This clonotype was seen only a few times. Its antigen is undetermined. Preparation of the TCRbeta library involved a method that used unique molecular identifiers. Each CDR3 protein gets one entry after TCRdb re-called the PCR reads with MiXCR. The data show some 840,000 distinct CDR3 sequences, with approximately 15% seen just once and roughly 5% held by the top ten. This clonotype was sampled from a male patient aged 10-17 years who had a stem cell transplant for acute lymphoblastic leukemia, so the T cells may come from the graft donor. The sample consisted of PBMCs, mostly from graft donor cells, taken 360 days after TCRalphabeta/CD19-depleted stem cell transplant. The J gene is TRBJ1-1, the V gene TRBV19, with D perhaps TRBD1 (5 bases). The CDR3: CAIEPGGMNTEAFF. The CDR3 DNA is TGTGCCATTGAACCGGGGGGGATGAACACTGAAGCTTTCTTT.